This passage covers 9 T cell receptor beta chains from one sample sequenced in a study of human T cells and chemical hapten exposure. The time point: pre-sensitization, week 0. Specified treatment: therapeutic diphenylcyclopropenone sensitization with weekly scalp DPC. TCRdb reprocessed the RACE reads with MiXCR, giving one entry per CDR3 protein. The repertoire holds about 380,000 distinct CDR3 sequences, with 5% to 6.5% as singletons. Source: whole blood, taken in connection with sensitization to the hapten diphenylcyclopropenone (DPC). These receptors originate from a woman aged 50 to 60 with alopecia areata. Some clones in this sample may be carry-over from other donors' samples.

The chain uses TRBV9 and TRBJ2-7, with 10 bases fitting TRBD1. The CDR3 extends over 15 amino acids. CDR1 SGDLS and CDR2 YYNGEE come from the germline V gene. V was clipped by 0 bases and J by 5 bases; unmatched bases: 5. The CDR3 nucleotides read TGTGCCAGCAGCGTAGGGACAGGGGGAAGGAACGAGCAGTACTTC. Amino acids: CASSVGTGGRNEQYF. Based on the CDR3 plus reference TRBV9 and TRBJ2-7, the full variable domain is DSGVTQTPKHLITATGQRVTLRCSPRSGDLSVYWYQQSLDQGLQFLIQYYNGEERAKGNILERFSAQQFPDLHSELNLSSLELGDSALYFCASSVGTGGRNEQYFGPGTRLTVT.

This clonotype was counted only a few times. V usage is TRBV13 and J usage is TRBJ2-7, with 11 bases fitting TRBD1. CDR3 length: 14 amino acids. The V segment lost 5 bases and the J segment 4 bases; nucleotides outside the gene matches: 4. Per germline, CDR1 PRHDT and CDR2 FYEKMQ (reference sequence). In nucleotides, the CDR3 is TGTGCCAGCAGCGTCTGGGACAGGGGGTACGAGCAGTACTTC. This translates into CASSVWDRGYEQYF.

This clonotype occurred a few times. The J gene is TRBJ1-1, the V gene TRBV9; D is perhaps TRBD1 (5 bases). V lost 6 bases and J lost 1, with 13 bases in between. CDR1 is SGDLS and CDR2 is YYNGEE in the germline V gene. The CDR3 runs to 14 residues. The CDR3 loop is CASTTTVTNTEAFF. CDR3 nucleotides: TGTGCCAGCACCACGACAGTCACGAACACTGAAGCTTTCTTT.

The table lists this clonotype with a few counts. In nucleotides, the CDR3 is TGTGCCTGGAGTGTACTCAGGACAGGGCCCGAGCAGTACTTC. Protein sequence: CAWSVLRTGPEQYF. The chain uses TRBV30 and TRBJ2-7, with TRBD1 identical over 8 bases. V gave up 0 bases and J gave up 6 bases; unmatched junction bases: 7. Looked up from germline, CDR1 is GTSNPN and CDR2 is SVGIG (reference sequence). The CDR3 spans 14 residues.

In its sample, this clonotype was seen a few times. The chain has TRBV29-1 and TRBJ1-3; 8 nucleotides line up with TRBD1. The CDR3 extends over 14 amino acids. The germline V gene has CDR1 SQVTM and CDR2 ANQGSEA. The junction had 6 bases not matched to a gene; V was cut back by 6 bases and J by 2 bases. CDR3 amino acids: CSVVTGGPGNTIYF. CDR3 sequence (DNA): TGCAGCGTGGTAACAGGGGGACCTGGAAACACCATATATTTT.

This clonotype was counted at least ten times. One junction end does not reproduce the germline sequence, and a read error may be involved. V gene TRBV6-1 combines with J gene TRBJ2-7; 10 nucleotides align to TRBD2. Germline V gene data show CDR1 as MNHNS and CDR2 as SASEGT. CDR3 length: 15 residues. CDR3 sequence reads: CASSQAGGSSYEQYF. CDR3 nucleotide sequence: TGTGCCAGCAGTCAAGCGGGAGGGTCTTCCTACGAGCAGTACTTC.

The V and J genes are TRBV7-2 and TRBJ1-1; D perhaps matches TRBD1 (6 bases). The CDR3 runs 14 residues. Per the germline V gene, CDR1 is SGHTA and CDR2 is FQGNSA. With 2 bases removed from V and 7 bases from J, the gap between germline ends came to 14 bases. The CDR3 reads CASSLSRGGNEAFF. CDR3 DNA: TGTGCCAGCAGCTTATCCAGGGGCGGGAATGAAGCTTTCTTT.

This clonotype was observed a handful of times. This rearrangement joins TRBV2 to TRBJ1-1; 8 nucleotides align to TRBD1. This CDR3 comprises 20 residues. In germline, CDR1 is SNHLY, CDR2 FYNNEI. V was clipped by 4 bases and J by 0 bases; unmatched bases: 19. This chain's CDR3 is CASSVSGQALPSFMNTEAFF. DNA of the CDR3: TGTGCCAGCAGTGTGTCGGGACAGGCTTTGCCTTCTTTCATGAACACTGAAGCTTTCTTT.

The chain links TRBV20-1 to TRBJ1-5; 7 positions agree with TRBD1. Germline assignment: CDR1 DFQATT and CDR2 SNEGSKA (reference sequence). CDR3 length: 17 residues. V dropped 6 bases and J dropped 0; count of bases not matched to a gene: 14. The chain's CDR3 is CSAAQGQRTYSNQPQHF. For the CDR3, the DNA is TGCAGTGCGGCTCAGGGACAGAGAACCTATAGCAATCAGCCCCAGCATTTT.